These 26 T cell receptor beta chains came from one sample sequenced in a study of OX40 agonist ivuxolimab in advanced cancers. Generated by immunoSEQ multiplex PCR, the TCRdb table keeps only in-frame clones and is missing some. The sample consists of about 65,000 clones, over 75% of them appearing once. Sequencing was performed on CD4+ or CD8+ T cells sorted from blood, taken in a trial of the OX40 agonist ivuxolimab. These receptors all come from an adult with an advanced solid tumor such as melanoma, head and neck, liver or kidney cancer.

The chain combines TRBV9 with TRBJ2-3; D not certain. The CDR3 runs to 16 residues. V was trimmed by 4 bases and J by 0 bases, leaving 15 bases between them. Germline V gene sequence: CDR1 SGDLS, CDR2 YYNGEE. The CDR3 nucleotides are TGTGCCAGCAGCCCACAATCTTTCTCGAGCACAGATACGCAGTATTTT. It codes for CASSPQSFSSTDTQYF.

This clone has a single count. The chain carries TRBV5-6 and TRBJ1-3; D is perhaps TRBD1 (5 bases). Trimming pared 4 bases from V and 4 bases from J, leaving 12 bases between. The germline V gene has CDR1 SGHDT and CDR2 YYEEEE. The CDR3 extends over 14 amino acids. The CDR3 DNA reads TGTGCCAGCAGCAAGCCTCGGGGCGGAAACACCATATATTTT. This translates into CASSKPRGGNTIYF.

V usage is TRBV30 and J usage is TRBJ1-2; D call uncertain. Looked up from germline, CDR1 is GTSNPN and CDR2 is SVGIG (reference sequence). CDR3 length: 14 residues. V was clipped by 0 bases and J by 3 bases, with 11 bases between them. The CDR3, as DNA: TGTGCCTGGAGTGTATTCCCAAGTGACTATGGCTACACCTTC. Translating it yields CAWSVFPSDYGYTF.

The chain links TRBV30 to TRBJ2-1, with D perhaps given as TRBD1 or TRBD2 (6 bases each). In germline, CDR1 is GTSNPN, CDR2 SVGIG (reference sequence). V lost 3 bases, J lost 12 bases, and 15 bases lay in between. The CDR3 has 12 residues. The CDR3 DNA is TGTGCCTGGAGGGGGGGCGGGGCGGGGCAGTTCTTC. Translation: CAWRGGGAGQFF.

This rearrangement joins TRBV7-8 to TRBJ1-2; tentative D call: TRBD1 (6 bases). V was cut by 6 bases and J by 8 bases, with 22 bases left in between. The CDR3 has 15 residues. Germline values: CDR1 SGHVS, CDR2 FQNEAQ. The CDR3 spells CASSLTPDSRRGYTF. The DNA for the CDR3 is TGTGCCAGCAGTTTGACCCCGGACAGTCGACGAGGCTACACCTTC.

The CDR3 nucleotides read TGTGCCAGCAGCTTAGTATCCGGGGGCGGTACCGGGGAGCTGTTTTTT. This translates into CASSLVSGGGTGELFF. The chain links TRBV7-9 to TRBJ2-2, with D perhaps assigned TRBD1 or TRBD2 (6 bases each). Per germline, CDR1 SEHNR and CDR2 FQNEAQ (reference sequence). With 1 base removed from V and 5 bases from J, the gap between germline ends came to 14 bases. The CDR3 loop spans 16 amino acids.

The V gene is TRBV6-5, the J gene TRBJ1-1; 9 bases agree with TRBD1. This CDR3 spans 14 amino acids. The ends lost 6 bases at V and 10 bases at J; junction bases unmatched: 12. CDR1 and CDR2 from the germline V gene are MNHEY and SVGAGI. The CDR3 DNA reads TGTGCCAGCAGGTCAACAGGGGGCGCGGGTTCAGCTTTCTTT. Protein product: CASRSTGGAGSAFF.

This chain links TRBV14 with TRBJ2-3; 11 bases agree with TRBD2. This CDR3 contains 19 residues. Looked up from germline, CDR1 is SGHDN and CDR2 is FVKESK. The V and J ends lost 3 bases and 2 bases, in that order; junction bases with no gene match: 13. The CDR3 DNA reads TGTGCCAGCAGCCAGGCTCTACTAGCGGGGGTTTACACCACAGATACGCAGTATTTT. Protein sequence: CASSQALLAGVYTTDTQYF.

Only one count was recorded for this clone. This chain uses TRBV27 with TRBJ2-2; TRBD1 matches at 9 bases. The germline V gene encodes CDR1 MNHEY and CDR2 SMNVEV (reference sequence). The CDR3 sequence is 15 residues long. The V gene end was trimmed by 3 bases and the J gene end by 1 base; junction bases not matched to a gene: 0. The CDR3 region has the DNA TGTGCCAGCAGTTTGGGACAGGGGAACACCGGGGAGCTGTTTTTT. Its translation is CASSLGQGNTGELFF.

The CDR3 sequence: CASSFGTIEGYTF. The CDR3 bases are TGTGCCAGCAGCTTCGGGACGATAGAGGGCTACACCTTC. The rearrangement joins TRBV7-8 to TRBJ1-2, with D possibly being TRBD1 (5 bases). The CDR3 covers 13 residues. In germline, CDR1 is SGHVS, CDR2 FQNEAQ. Trimming shortened V by 3 bases and J by 8 bases, and 13 bases separated the two germline ends.

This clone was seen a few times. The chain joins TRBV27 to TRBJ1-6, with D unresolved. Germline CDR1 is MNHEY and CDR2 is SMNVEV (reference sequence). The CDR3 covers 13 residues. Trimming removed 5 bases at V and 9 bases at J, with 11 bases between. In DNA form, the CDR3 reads TGTGCCAGCAGTCAAAAGGGTGGTTCACCCCTCCACTTT. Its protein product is CASSQKGGSPLHF.

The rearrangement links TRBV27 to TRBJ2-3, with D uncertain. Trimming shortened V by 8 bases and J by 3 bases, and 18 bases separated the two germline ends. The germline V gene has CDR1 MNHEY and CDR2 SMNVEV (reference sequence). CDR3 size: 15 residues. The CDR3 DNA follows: TGTGCCAGCGGGTCCCGGAAGGTTGGAACAGATACGCAGTATTTT. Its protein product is CASGSRKVGTDTQYF.

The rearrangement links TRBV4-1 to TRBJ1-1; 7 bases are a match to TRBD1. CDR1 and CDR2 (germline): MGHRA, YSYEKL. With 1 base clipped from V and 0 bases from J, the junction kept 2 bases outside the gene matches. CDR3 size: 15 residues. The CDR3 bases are TGCGCCAGCAGCCAAGGGGGACAGCTGAACACTGAAGCTTTCTTT. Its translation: CASSQGGQLNTEAFF.

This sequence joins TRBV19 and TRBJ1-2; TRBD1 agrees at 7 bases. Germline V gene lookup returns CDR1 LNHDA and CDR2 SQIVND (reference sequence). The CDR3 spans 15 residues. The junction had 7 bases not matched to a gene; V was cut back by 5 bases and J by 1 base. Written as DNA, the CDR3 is TGTGCCAGTAGTGAGACAGGGAAACTTAACTATGGCTACACCTTC. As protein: CASSETGKLNYGYTF.

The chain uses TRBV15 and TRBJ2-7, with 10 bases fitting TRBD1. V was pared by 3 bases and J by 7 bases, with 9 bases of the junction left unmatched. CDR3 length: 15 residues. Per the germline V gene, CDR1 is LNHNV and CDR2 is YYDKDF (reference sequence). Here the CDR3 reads CATSRAGTGVEEQYF. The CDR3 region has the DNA TGTGCCACCAGCAGGGCCGGGACAGGGGTGGAAGAGCAGTACTTC.

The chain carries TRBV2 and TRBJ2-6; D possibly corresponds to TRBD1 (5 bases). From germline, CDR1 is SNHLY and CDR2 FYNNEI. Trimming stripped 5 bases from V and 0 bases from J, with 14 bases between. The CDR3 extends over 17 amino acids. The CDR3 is CASSRGHRPSGANVLTF. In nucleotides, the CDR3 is TGTGCCAGCAGTCGAGGACACAGACCCTCTGGGGCCAACGTCCTGACTTTC.

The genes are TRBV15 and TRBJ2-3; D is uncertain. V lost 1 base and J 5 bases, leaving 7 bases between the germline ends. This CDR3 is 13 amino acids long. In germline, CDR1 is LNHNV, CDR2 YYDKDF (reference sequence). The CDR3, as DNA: TGTGCCACCAGCAGAGTGGGGAAAGATACGCAGTATTTT. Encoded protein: CATSRVGKDTQYF.

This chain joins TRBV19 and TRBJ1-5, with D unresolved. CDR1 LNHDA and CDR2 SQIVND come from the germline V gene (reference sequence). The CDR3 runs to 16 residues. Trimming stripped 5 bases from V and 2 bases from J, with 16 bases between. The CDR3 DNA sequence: TGTGCCAGTAGTCCCCTCGGCCTCGCGGGCAATCAGCCCCAGCATTTT. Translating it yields CASSPLGLAGNQPQHF.

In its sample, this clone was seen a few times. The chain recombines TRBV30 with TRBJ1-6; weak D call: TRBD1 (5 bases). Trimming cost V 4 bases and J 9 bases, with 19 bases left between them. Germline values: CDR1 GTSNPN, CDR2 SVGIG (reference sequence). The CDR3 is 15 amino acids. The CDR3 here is CAWITSGGSGSPLHF. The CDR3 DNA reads TGTGCCTGGATTACATCCGGGGGGTCGGGTTCACCCCTCCACTTT.

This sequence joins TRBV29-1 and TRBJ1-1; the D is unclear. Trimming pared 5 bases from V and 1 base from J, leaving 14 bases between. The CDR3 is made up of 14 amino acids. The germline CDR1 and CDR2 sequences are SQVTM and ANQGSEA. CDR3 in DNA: TGCAGCGTTCGCAGCGATAAAACGAACACTGAAGCTTTCTTT. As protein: CSVRSDKTNTEAFF.

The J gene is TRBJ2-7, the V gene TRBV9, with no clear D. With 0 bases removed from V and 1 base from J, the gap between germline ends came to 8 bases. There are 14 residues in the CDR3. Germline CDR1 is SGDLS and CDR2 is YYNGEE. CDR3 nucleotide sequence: TGTGCCAGCAGCGTAGATTACCGGTCCTACGAGCAGTACTTC. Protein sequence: CASSVDYRSYEQYF. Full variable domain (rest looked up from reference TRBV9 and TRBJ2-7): DSGVTQTPKHLITATGQRVTLRCSPRSGDLSVYWYQQSLDQGLQFLIQYYNGEERAKGNILERFSAQQFPDLHSELNLSSLELGDSALYFCASSVDYRSYEQYFGPGTRLTVT.

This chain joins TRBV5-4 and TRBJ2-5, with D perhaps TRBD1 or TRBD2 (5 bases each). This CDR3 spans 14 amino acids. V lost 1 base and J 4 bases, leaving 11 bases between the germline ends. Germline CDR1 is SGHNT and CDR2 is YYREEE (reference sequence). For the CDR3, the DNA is TGTGCCAGCAGCTTGACGGGGCCGACAGAGACCCAGTACTTC. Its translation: CASSLTGPTETQYF.

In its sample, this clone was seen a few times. CDR3 nucleotide sequence: TGTGCCAGCAGCCTACAAGCTAGCGGGGGGGCCCAGTACTTC. Protein product: CASSLQASGGAQYF. This chain joins TRBV6-1 and TRBJ2-7, with 12 bases that match TRBD2. V trimming: 6 bases; J trimming: 10 bases; junction bases outside the gene matches: 10. This CDR3 comprises 14 residues. Looked up from germline, CDR1 is MNHNS and CDR2 is SASEGT.

CDR3 DNA sequence: TGCGCCAGCAGCCGGGGCGTAGCGGGGAGAGCTTACGAGCAGTACTTC. As protein: CASSRGVAGRAYEQYF. The rearrangement uses TRBV4-1 and TRBJ2-7; 8 nucleotides line up with TRBD2. V shed 4 bases and J 4 bases; nucleotides not matched to a gene: 12. This CDR3 has 16 amino acids. From germline, CDR1 is MGHRA and CDR2 YSYEKL.

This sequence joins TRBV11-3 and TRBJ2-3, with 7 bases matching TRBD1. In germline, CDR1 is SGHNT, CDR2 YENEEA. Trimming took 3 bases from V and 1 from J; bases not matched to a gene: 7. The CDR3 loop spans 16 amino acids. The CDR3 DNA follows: TGTGCCAGCAGCTTTACAGGGGCCGGGGGCACAGATACGCAGTATTTT. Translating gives CASSFTGAGGTDTQYF.

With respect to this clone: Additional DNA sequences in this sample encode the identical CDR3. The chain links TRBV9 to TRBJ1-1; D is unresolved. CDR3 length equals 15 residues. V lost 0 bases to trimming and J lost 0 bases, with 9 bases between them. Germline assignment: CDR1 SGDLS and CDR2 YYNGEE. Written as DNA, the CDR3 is TGTGCCAGCAGCGTAGTACCAGACATGAACACTGAAGCTTTCTTT. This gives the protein CASSVVPDMNTEAFF. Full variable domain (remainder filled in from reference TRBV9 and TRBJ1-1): DSGVTQTPKHLITATGQRVTLRCSPRSGDLSVYWYQQSLDQGLQFLIQYYNGEERAKGNILERFSAQQFPDLHSELNLSSLELGDSALYFCASSVVPDMNTEAFFGQGTRLTVV.